This TCR beta chain was retrieved from a study of control samples from healthy donors and cancer patients. V dropped 0 bases and J dropped 3 bases, with 12 bases sitting between them. Germline loops: CDR1 GTSNPN, CDR2 SVGIG (reference sequence). The CDR3 runs to 14 residues. Produced via immunoSEQ multiplex PCR; TCRdb's table is partial and in-frame only. The sample has about 70,000 clones, around 87% seen once; the top ten hold 2% to 2.5%. This sequence originates from a woman aged 45-60 years with head and neck cancer. Sequencing input: PBMCs. J is TRBJ2-7 and V is TRBV30; tentatively, D is TRBD1 (5 bases). CDR3 nucleotide sequence: TGTGCCTGGAGTGTAGGGGCTGCATTCTACGAGCAGTACTTC. Protein: CAWSVGAAFYEQYF.